The T cell receptor (beta chain) described here comes from a study of shared clonotypes between healthy human individuals. Study-wide findings and caveats: Naive subsets, compared against memory subsets, generally had larger estimated richness values. Four donors had roughly 5.2% of their naive CD4 clonotypes in common. Relative to their counterparts shared across all four donors, non-shared clonotypes exhibited diminished generation probabilities.

Clones were read by immunoSEQ multiplex PCR, and TCRdb kept only the in-frame ones, dropping some. The sample lists a few million clones, around 95% occurring once. Healthy adults negative for HIV, lacking recent acute infections or vaccinations, served as donors. This clone showed up just once. Its antigen is unidentified. CDR1 and CDR2 from the germline V gene are MGHRA and YSYEKL. The V and J ends lost 1 base and 8 bases, in that order; junction bases with no gene match: 4. The CDR3 is made up of 15 amino acids. This chain uses TRBV4-1 with TRBJ1-6; 8 nucleotides align to TRBD1. What was sequenced was naive CD4+ T cells sorted from blood. The subset was: CD45RA+ positively selected. The clonotype originates from a man younger than 30 in good health. The DNA for the CDR3 is TGCGCCAGCAGCCAAGGGGACAGGATACATTCACCCCTCCACTTT. The encoded protein is CASSQGDRIHSPLHF.